This T cell receptor (beta chain) was captured in a study of high-grade serous ovarian cancer treatment subgroups. Study-wide background: Each sample yielded on average around 7,500 unique TCR beta rearrangements from some 15,000 reads. Overall study findings and caveats: Repertoire similarity ranged roughly 0.1 to 0.79 between tumors of one patient. Clonal relatedness tracked neoantigen level, and by trend copy number and mutation load.

The tumor samples were collected prior to definitive surgery or chemotherapy. Assay used: immunoSEQ multiplex PCR; TCRdb lists only in-frame clones, some missing. The top ten clones hold 5.5% to 6.5% of a sample with 18,000 or so clones, about 75% of them seen once. Concerning this clone: Its target is not known.

This CDR3 comprises 14 residues. With 3 bases removed from V and 3 bases from J, the gap between germline ends came to 8 bases. Germline values: CDR1 SGHTA, CDR2 FQGNSA. This receptor was identified in a human donor with high-grade serous ovarian cancer. V gene TRBV7-2 combines with J gene TRBJ2-2, with D perhaps TRBD2 (5 bases). Sequenced sample: tumor tissue. The CDR3 loop is CASSFRADTGELFF. The CDR3 region has the DNA TGTGCCAGCAGCTTCCGAGCGGACACCGGGGAGCTGTTTTTT. The variable domain in full, with the rest retrieved from reference TRBV7-2 and TRBJ2-2, is GAGVSQSPSNKVTEKGKDVELRCDPISGHTALYWYRQSLGQGLEFLIYFQGNSAPDKSGLPSDRFSAERTGGSVSTLTIQRTQQEDSAVYLCASSFRADTGELFFGEGSRLTVL.